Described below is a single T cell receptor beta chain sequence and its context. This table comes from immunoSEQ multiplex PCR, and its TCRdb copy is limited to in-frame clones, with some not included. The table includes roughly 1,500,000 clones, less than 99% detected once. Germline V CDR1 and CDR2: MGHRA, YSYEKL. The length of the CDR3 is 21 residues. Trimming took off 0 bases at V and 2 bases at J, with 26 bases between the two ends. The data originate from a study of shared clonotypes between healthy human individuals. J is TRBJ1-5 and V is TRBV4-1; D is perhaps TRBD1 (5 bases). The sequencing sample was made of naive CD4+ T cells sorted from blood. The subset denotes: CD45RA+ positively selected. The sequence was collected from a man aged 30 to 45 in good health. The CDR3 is CASSQDWDGAAQGEGNQPQHF. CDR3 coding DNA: TGCGCCAGCAGCCAAGATTGGGATGGGGCAGCGCAAGGGGAAGGCAATCAGCCCCAGCATTTT.